Below are 7 T cell receptor beta chains sequenced from a single sample in a study of PD-L1 blockade in urothelial cancer. Produced via immunoSEQ multiplex PCR; TCRdb's table is partial and in-frame only. The table shows about 72,000 clones, with approximately 81% occurring only once. The source material was PBMCs, sampled around atezolizumab (anti-PD-L1) treatment. Receptors were obtained from a man in his 70s with urothelial cancer.

J is TRBJ2-3 and V is TRBV28; 10 nucleotides align to TRBD2. Germline-derived CDR1 and CDR2 are MDHEN and SYDVKM. CDR3 length: 17 amino acids. The V segment lost 1 base and the J segment 4 bases; nucleotides outside the gene matches: 8. CDR3 residues: CASSLSLSGRAADTQYF. Here the CDR3 DNA reads TGTGCCAGCAGTTTATCCTTAAGCGGGAGGGCCGCAGATACGCAGTATTTT.

This chain connects TRBV14 to TRBJ2-1; D gene uncertain. The V end was cut by 2 bases, the J end by 4 bases, with 9 bases between. This CDR3 spans 14 amino acids. The germline V gene has CDR1 SGHDN and CDR2 FVKESK. CDR3 bases: TGTGCCAGCAGCCAATCGTTCAGATACAATGAGCAGTTCTTC. It codes for CASSQSFRYNEQFF.

V is TRBV7-9 and J is TRBJ2-5; TRBD2 might be the D (5 bases). V was cut by 5 bases and J by 3 bases, with 19 bases left in between. Germline V gives CDR1 SEHNR, CDR2 FQNEAQ (reference sequence). The CDR3 runs 16 residues. CDR3 loop: CASSAAARGIEETQYF. CDR3 nucleotides: TGTGCCAGCAGCGCCGCTGCCCGGGGAATTGAAGAGACCCAGTACTTC.

The chain recombines TRBV27 with TRBJ2-4; D remains ambiguous. V was cut by 4 bases and J by 0 bases, with 13 bases left in between. This CDR3 is 16 amino acids long. Germline V gene lookup returns CDR1 MNHEY and CDR2 SMNVEV (reference sequence). CDR3 residues: CASSSRLGLAKNIQYF. The CDR3 bases are TGTGCCAGCAGTTCCCGACTCGGCCTAGCCAAAAACATTCAGTACTTC.

The chain employs TRBV7-8 and TRBJ2-2, with 9 bases fitting TRBD2. The V gene end was trimmed by 3 bases and the J gene end by 1 base; junction bases not matched to a gene: 3. In germline, CDR1 is SGHVS, CDR2 FQNEAQ. The CDR3 has 16 residues. The CDR3 reads CASSLLAGMNTGELFF. In DNA form, the CDR3 reads TGTGCCAGCAGCTTGCTAGCGGGGATGAACACCGGGGAGCTGTTTTTT.

This clone was seen a single time. This chain links TRBV14 with TRBJ2-3; 10 bases map to TRBD2. CDR1 and CDR2 (germline): SGHDN, FVKESK. The CDR3 spans 18 residues. The V segment lost 2 bases and the J segment 0 bases; nucleotides outside the gene matches: 8. The CDR3 loop is CASSQRAGTSASTDTQYF. CDR3 nucleotides: TGTGCCAGCAGCCAAAGAGCCGGGACTAGCGCTAGCACAGATACGCAGTATTTT.

The chain couples TRBV7-9 to TRBJ2-5; 8 bases are a match to TRBD2. V trimming: 8 bases; J trimming: 0 bases; junction bases outside the gene matches: 5. This CDR3 contains 14 residues. Germline CDR1 SEHNR, CDR2 FQNEAQ (reference sequence). For the CDR3, the DNA is TGTGCCAGCCAGGAGCGGGAGCACCAAGAGACCCAGTACTTC. Residues: CASQEREHQETQYF.